This TCR beta chain derives from a study of Graves' ophthalmopathy and Graves' hyperthyroidism. Study conclusions and caveats: The authors also found most expanded thyroid clonotypes above 0.001 frequency in blood.

This clonotype was detected many times. Its antigen is undetermined. Only newly diagnosed hyperthyroidism patients aged 18 to 65, with under 2 months' duration, were enrolled. Excluded: other autoimmune disease, uncontrolled infection, pregnancy or lactation. Out of about 11 ml of fresh peripheral blood, PBMCs were obtained. TCR beta CDR3 regions were amplified from RNA transcripts. The workflow started with a first-round RT-PCR run with HTBI primers and then moved on to a second-round multiplex PCR. One entry per CDR3 protein, called by TCRdb with MiXCR from the multiplex PCR reads. The sample comprises about 380,000 distinct CDR3 sequences, roughly 15% of which are singletons, and roughly 7% rests with the top ten. V dropped 11 bases and J dropped 2 bases, with 18 bases sitting between them. This CDR3 region has 15 residues. Germline loops: CDR1 ENHRY, CDR2 SYGVKD.

This receptor was taken from a woman under 30 with stable Graves' hyperthyroidism. Sample: peripheral blood. The chain recombines TRBV10-3 with TRBJ2-2; D might be TRBD1 or TRBD2, each matching 7 bases. The CDR3 loop is CAARQGGLNTGELFF. CDR3 nucleotide sequence: TGTGCCGCCCGGCAGGGGGGGCTCAACACCGGGGAGCTGTTTTTT.